This TCR beta chain was recorded in a study of CD8 T cells in ankylosing spondylitis. MiXCR, run by TCRdb on the 5' RACE reads, gives a single entry per CDR3 protein. There are about 440,000 distinct CDR3 sequences in the sample; roughly a sixth occur only once, and approximately 1% lies in the top ten. Study-wide results and caveats: What appeared characteristic of ankylosing spondylitis blood was a TCR beta motif of 7 or 8 highly homologous variants. In the blood and synovial fluid of reactive arthritis, some motif variants had been previously reported.

A note on this clonotype: Its specificity is not known.

The source is a male donor with ankylosing spondylitis. The sample comprised blood, either unsorted or a sorted T cell fraction (not recorded which).

Written as DNA, the CDR3 is TGTGCCAGCAGCTCCCTCGCGGGAGGACGCGAGCAGTACTTC. It encodes CASSSLAGGREQYF. The rearrangement uses TRBV7-8 and TRBJ2-7, with 8 bases lining up with TRBD2. Germline assignment: CDR1 SGHVS and CDR2 FQNEAQ. V lost 4 bases to trimming and J lost 6 bases; unmatched junction nucleotides: 8. CDR3 size: 14 residues.